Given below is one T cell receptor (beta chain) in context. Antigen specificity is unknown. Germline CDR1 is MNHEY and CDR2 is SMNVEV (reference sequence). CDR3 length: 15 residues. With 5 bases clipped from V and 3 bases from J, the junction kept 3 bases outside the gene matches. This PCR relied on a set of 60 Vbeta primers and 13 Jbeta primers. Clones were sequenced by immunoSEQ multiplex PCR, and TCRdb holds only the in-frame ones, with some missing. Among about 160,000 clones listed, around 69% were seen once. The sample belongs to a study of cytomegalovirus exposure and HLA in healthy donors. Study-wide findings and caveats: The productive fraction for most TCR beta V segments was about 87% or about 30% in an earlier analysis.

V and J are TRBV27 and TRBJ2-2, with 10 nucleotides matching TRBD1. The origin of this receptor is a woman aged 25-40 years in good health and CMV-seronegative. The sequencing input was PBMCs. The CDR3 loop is CASSQTGGYTGELFF. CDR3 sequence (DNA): TGTGCCAGCAGTCAGACAGGGGGCTACACCGGGGAGCTGTTTTTT.